The TCR beta chain described here comes from a study of blood T cell repertoires in COVID-19. Assay used: immunoSEQ multiplex PCR; TCRdb lists only in-frame clones, some missing. The sample carries approximately 380,000 clones, approximately 91% recorded once. This CDR3 has 15 amino acids. Germline CDR1 is SGHAT and CDR2 is FQDESV (reference sequence). J gave up 6 bases and V 1 base, and 8 bases lay outside the gene matches. The genes are TRBV11-1 and TRBJ1-1; TRBD1 agrees at 7 bases. Sequencing was performed on PBMCs or T cells enriched from blood (not recorded which). The source of this sequence is a woman aged 40 to 50 who had been exposed to COVID-19. CDR3 region: CASSLGGGRLPEAFF. The DNA for the CDR3 is TGTGCCAGCAGCTTAGGAGGGGGCAGACTCCCTGAAGCTTTCTTT.